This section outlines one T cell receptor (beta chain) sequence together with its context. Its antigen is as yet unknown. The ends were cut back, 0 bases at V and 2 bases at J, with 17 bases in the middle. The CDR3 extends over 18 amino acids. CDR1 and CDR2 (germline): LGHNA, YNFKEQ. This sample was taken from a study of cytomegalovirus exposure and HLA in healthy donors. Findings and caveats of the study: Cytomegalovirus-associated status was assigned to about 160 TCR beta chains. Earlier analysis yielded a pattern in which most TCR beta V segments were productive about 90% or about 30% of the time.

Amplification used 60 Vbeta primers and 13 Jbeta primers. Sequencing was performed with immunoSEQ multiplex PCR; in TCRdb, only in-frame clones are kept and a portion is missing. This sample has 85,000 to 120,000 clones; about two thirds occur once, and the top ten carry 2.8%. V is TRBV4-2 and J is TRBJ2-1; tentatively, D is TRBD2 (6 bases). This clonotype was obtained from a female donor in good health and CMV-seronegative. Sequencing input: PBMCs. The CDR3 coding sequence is TGTGCCAGCAGCCAAGAGTTGGAGGGAGTAGGGACCTACAATGAGCAGTTCTTC. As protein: CASSQELEGVGTYNEQFF.